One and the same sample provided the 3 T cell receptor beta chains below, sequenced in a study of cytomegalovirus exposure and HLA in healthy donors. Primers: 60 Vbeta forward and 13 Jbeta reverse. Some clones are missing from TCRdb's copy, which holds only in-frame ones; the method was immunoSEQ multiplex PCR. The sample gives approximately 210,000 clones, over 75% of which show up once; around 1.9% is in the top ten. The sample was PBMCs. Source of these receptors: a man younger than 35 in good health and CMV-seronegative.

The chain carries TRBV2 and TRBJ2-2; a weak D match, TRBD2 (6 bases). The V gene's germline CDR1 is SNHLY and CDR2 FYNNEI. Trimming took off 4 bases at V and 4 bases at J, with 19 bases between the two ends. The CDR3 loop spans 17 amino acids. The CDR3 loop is CASSVLGLPEGTGELFF. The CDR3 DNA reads TGTGCCAGCAGTGTGTTGGGGCTCCCGGAGGGCACCGGGGAGCTGTTTTTT.

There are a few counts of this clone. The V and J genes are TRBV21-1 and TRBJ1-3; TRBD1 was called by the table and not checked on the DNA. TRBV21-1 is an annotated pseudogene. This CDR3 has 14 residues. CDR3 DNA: TGTGCCAGCGCCGACAGGGGCTCTGGAAACACCATATATTTT. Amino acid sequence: CASADRGSGNTIYF.

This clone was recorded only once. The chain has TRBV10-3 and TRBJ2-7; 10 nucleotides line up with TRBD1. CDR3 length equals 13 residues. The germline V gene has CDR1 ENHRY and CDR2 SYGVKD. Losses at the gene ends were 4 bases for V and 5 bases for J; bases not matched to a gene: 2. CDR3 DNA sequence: TGTGCCATCAGTGGACAGGGGGCCAACGAGCAGTACTTC. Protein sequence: CAISGQGANEQYF.